This T cell receptor (beta chain) came from a study of blood T cells in healthy people across ages. The CDR3 has 15 amino acids. Germline CDR1 GTSNPN, CDR2 SVGIG (reference sequence). Deletions cut 0 bases from V and 9 bases from J, with 18 bases between. A second PCR of 7 to 11 cycles used a sample-barcoded 5' primer and a J-beta primer mix. TCRdb reprocessed the 5' RACE reads with MiXCR, giving one entry per CDR3 protein. The sample has some 790,000 distinct CDR3 sequences, under 35% seen once. This clonotype occurred a few times. The J gene is TRBJ1-5, the V gene TRBV30; D not certain. The sequencing input was blood. The sequence was collected from a woman of 80 years or more in good health. CDR3 sequence (DNA): TGTGCCTGGAGTGTGGTTGGCGTGGGCTCTCGGCCCCAGCATTTT. It specifies CAWSVVGVGSRPQHF.